The clone carrying this TCR beta chain was seen a few times. V lost 7 bases and J 0 bases, leaving 13 bases between the germline ends. This CDR3 has 14 residues. Looked up from germline, CDR1 is SGHDT and CDR2 is YYEEEE. One entry per CDR3 protein, called by TCRdb with MiXCR from the 5' RACE reads. The sample includes about 430,000 distinct CDR3 sequences, roughly 18% of them seen just once. The data belong to a study of T-cell memory formation after mild COVID-19. The gene calls are TRBV5-6 and TRBJ1-2; D is possibly TRBD1 (6 bases). The material sequenced was PBMCs or a T cell subset sorted from them (not recorded which). This clonotype was obtained from a man between 18 and 29 years old who had mild COVID-19 (a few samples of this study predate the infection). Cell type and time point are not known. CDR3 in DNA: TGTGCCAGCGCGCCGACAGGAGCTAACTATGGCTACACCTTC. Translated, it gives CASAPTGANYGYTF.